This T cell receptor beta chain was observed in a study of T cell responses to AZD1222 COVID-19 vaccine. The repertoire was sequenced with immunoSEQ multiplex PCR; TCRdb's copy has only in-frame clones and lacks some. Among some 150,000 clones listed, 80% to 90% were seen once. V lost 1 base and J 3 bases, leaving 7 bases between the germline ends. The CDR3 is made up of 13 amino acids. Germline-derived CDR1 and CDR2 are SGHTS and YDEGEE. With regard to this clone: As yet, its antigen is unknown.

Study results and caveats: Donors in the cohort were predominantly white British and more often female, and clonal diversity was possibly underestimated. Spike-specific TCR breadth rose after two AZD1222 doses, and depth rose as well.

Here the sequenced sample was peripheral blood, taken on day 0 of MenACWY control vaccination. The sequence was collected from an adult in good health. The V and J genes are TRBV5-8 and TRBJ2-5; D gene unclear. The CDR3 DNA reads TGTGCCAGCAGCTTGCTAGGAGAAGAGACCCAGTACTTC. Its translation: CASSLLGEETQYF.